The TCR beta chain described here comes from a study of T cells in Graves' hyperthyroidism and ophthalmopathy. Across the study: The authors collected peripheral blood at initial diagnosis, before any treatment. Broader study findings: In the blood, most expanded thyroid clonotypes above 0.001 appeared as well.

These patients, aged 18 to 65, had recently diagnosed hyperthyroidism lasting under 2 months. Out of approximately 10 ml of fresh peripheral blood came the PBMCs. What was amplified from RNA transcripts were TCR beta CDR3 regions. The HTBI primer set served for first-round RT-PCR of the TCR CDR3. MiXCR, run by TCRdb on the multiplex PCR reads, gives a single entry per CDR3 protein. The repertoire holds about 760,000 distinct CDR3 sequences, with roughly a third as singletons. V lost 4 bases and J lost 9, with 9 bases in between. CDR3 length equals 11 residues. Germline CDR1 MNHEY, CDR2 SVGAGI. There are many counts of this clonotype. Its target is unknown.

The sequence came from a woman between 40 and 55 years old with Graves' hyperthyroidism. The sequenced sample consisted of blood. The chain recombines TRBV6-5 with TRBJ1-1; D unresolved. The CDR3 is CASSSVRKAFF. DNA of the CDR3: TGTGCCAGCAGTTCCGTCAGGAAAGCTTTCTTT.